This T cell receptor (beta chain) was profiled in a study of beta chain features in type 1 diabetes listed by TCRdb under 2018. Study-wide context: Mean age, gender distribution, total cell number and subset yield were not different between patients and healthy donors. Across all samples, 107,917,701 sorted cells were examined, and cell number per subset correlated strongly with RNA yield. The study compared the TCRB repertoires of sorted circulating CD4+ T cell subsets in recently diagnosed type 1 diabetes patients with those in matched healthy donors. Whereas all 30 or so donors provided naive and central memory subsets, regulatory and stem cell-like memory subsets were isolated from just 8 patients and about 8 healthy donors.

Each donor gave one peripheral blood draw, averaging about 120 mL, which was collected into heparinised tubes. Naive, central memory, regulatory and stem cell-like memory CD4+ T cells were sorted on a BD FACSAria II using a panel including CD45RO, CCR7, CD25, CD127, CD95 and CD27. Purity was above 95% for every sorted population. PBMCs were separated immediately by Lymphoprep density gradient centrifugation and were stained directly, without being cultured. Samples were stained and sorted in pairs, with one healthy donor and one patient per experiment, so that batch effects were minimized. Overall study results and their limits: Type 1 diabetes patients showed a moderate but significant shortening of TCRB CDR3 length in all four CD4+ subsets. Because cDNA was sequenced instead of genomic DNA, activated cells with high expression could be over-represented, although the groups did not differ in activation or CD3 levels. Naive, central memory and regulatory TCRB repertoires appeared to be more similar among patients than among healthy donors. Because the HLA sub-analyses included only small numbers of individuals, any influence of HLA type on TCRB rearrangement was left unresolved. At VDJ recombination sites, type 1 diabetes patients had fewer insertions and more deleted nucleotides, which implies abnormalities in thymic rearrangement. Shorter templates might have been favored by PCR, but patient and control samples were amplified and corrected together, so both groups would have been affected equally by any skew.

The entire isolated RNA was reverse transcribed using the High Capacity cDNA Reverse Transcription Kit, and thus expressed TCRB transcripts were sequenced. Deep immunoSEQ sequencing was performed on naive, central memory and regulatory T cell samples, with an average of roughly 3.5 million total reads per sample. Sorted cells were lysed in RLT buffer, and RNA was extracted using DNase-treated RNeasy Micro or Mini kits according to cell number. Each cell subset was processed separately to prevent cross-contamination, with patient and healthy donor samples processed together. Using the immunoSEQ multiplex PCR, TCRB sequences were amplified from cDNA into 87-bp fragments spanning the CDR3 region. Sequencing of the amplicons was performed on the Illumina HiSeq platform. Per the original workflow: PCR bias was corrected computationally using synthetic template baselines, and reads within Hamming distance 2 were collapsed, with unmergeable singletons discarded. By aligning reads against IMGT, V, D and J genes, CDR3 length, and insertions or deletions at six rearrangement sites were assigned. Within each subset, clonotype counts were normalized to sorted cell number, after which true diversity and Gini coefficients were computed with the tcR R package. The overlap coefficient, calculated on TCRB nucleotide sequences, was used to quantify repertoire sharing. TCRdb mirrors the immuneACCESS table, restricted to in-frame sequences. Some clones are absent from its copies; in checked studies, under half trace to an unresolved V gene, and the reason for the others is unknown. The V and J calls and clone size come from that table; D and trimming were worked out from the DNA. This sample is represented by about 240,000 clones; 27% of them were singletons. Approximately 4% of the sample comes from the top ten.

Inclusive of the bounding cysteine and phenylalanine, the CDR3 is 13 residues long. Only the CDR3 portion is preserved as DNA: 39 bases, with reading frame beginning at the first base. The junction shows trimming of 4 bases on V and 3 bases on J, plus 9 bases between the germline ends. Per the germline V gene, SGHDT is the CDR1 and YYEEEE is the CDR2. Notes on this clone: Which antigen it targets is not known. Base qualities are not at hand, and no much larger clone is one base apart.

The chain employs TRBV5-6 and TRBJ2-3; the D gene assignment is ambiguous. The sequenced sample was central memory CD4+ T cells from blood. The clonotype originates from a young man in good health. The CDR3 is CASSRDTTDTQYF. In nucleotides, the sequence is TGTGCCAGCAGCCGAGACACGACAGATACGCAGTATTTT.